This T cell receptor (beta chain) was found in a study of OX40 agonist ivuxolimab in advanced cancers. For the study at large: Three partial responders included one hepatocellular carcinoma patient and two cutaneous melanoma patients.

The repertoire was sequenced with immunoSEQ multiplex PCR; TCRdb's copy has only in-frame clones and lacks some. Here the sample spans 69,000 or so clones, 80% to 90% being singletons. The CDR3 contains 14 residues. Trimming took 4 bases from V and 4 from J; bases not matched to a gene: 5. Germline loops: CDR1 MNHEY, CDR2 SVGAGI. Patients who had autoimmune disease history or got systemic immunosuppression were left out. As for this clone: The antigen is undetermined.

General observations from the study: In CD8+ T cells, expanded clones were on average more numerous than in CD4+. Dosing at 0.1 to 3.0 mg/kg was accompanied by clonal expansion of CD4+ and CD8+ blood T cells by week 6.

The chain joins TRBV6-5 to TRBJ2-7, with 9 bases fitting TRBD1. This TCR derives from an adult with an advanced solid tumor such as melanoma, head and neck, liver or kidney cancer. The sequencing here drew on CD4+ or CD8+ T cells sorted from blood, taken in a trial of the OX40 agonist ivuxolimab. The CDR3 here is CASSLQGASYEQYF. DNA for the CDR3: TGTGCCAGCAGTTTACAGGGGGCCTCATACGAGCAGTACTTC.